Shown below are 15 T cell receptor beta chains from a single sample sequenced in a study of shared clonotypes between healthy human individuals. Naive CD8 populations comprised CD45RO-negative cells positively selected for CCR7, excluding terminally differentiated effector memory CD45RA+ cells. Some clones are missing from TCRdb's copy, which holds only in-frame ones; the method was immunoSEQ multiplex PCR. In the table there are 550,000 to 600,000 clones, 95% to 98% of which are singletons. Input material: naive CD8+ T cells sorted from blood. These receptors were collected from a young man in good health.

V gene TRBV7-2 combines with J gene TRBJ2-3; D is perhaps TRBD2 (5 bases). The CDR3 length is 15 residues. Germline CDR1 is SGHTA and CDR2 is FQGNSA. With 1 base removed from V and 3 bases from J, the gap between germline ends came to 11 bases. This CDR3 reads CASSLVLVATDTQYF. CDR3 sequence (DNA): TGTGCCAGCAGCTTAGTACTAGTTGCTACAGATACGCAGTATTTT.

This clone came up once. The chain employs TRBV18 and TRBJ2-7, with a weak D call TRBD1 (5 bases). Germline V gives CDR1 KGHSH, CDR2 LQKENI. The CDR3 has 16 amino acids. The germline V and J ends were trimmed by 0 bases and 2 bases, with 14 bases remaining between them. The DNA for the CDR3 is TGTGCCAGCTCACCACCGCCGTCAGGGAAGACCTACGAGCAGTACTTC. It yields the protein CASSPPPSGKTYEQYF. Looking up the rest from reference TRBV18 and TRBJ2-7 gives the full variable domain: NAGVMQNPRHLVRRRGQEARLRCSPMKGHSHVYWYRQLPEEGLKFMVYLQKENIIDESGMPKERFSAEFPKEGPSILRIQQVVRGDSAAYFCASSPPPSGKTYEQYFGPGTRLTVT.

V is TRBV5-4 and J is TRBJ1-5; D is undetermined. CDR3 size: 13 residues. The germline V gene encodes CDR1 SGHNT and CDR2 YYREEE (reference sequence). V was trimmed by 10 bases and J by 2 bases, leaving 13 bases between them. The CDR3 DNA reads TGTGCCCTTGGTGAGTGGGGCAATCAGCCCCAGCATTTT. It translates to CALGEWGNQPQHF.

Turning to this clone: Other DNA sequences within the sample encode an identical CDR3. J is TRBJ2-7 and V is TRBV7-9, with a possible D match to TRBD2 (6 bases). Germline CDR1 is SEHNR and CDR2 is FQNEAQ (reference sequence). Trimming removed 4 bases at V and 0 bases at J, with 10 bases between. The CDR3 contains 14 residues. The CDR3 region has the DNA TGTGCCAGCAGCTCGGGACTTACCTCCTACGAGCAGTACTTC. Amino acids: CASSSGLTSYEQYF.

This rearrangement joins TRBV9 to TRBJ2-6; D remains ambiguous. Trimming took off 0 bases at V and 4 bases at J, with 8 bases between the two ends. CDR1 SGDLS and CDR2 YYNGEE come from the germline V gene. This CDR3 is built from 15 residues. The CDR3, as DNA: TGTGCCAGCAGCGTAGAAGGTGTAGGGGCCAACGTCCTGACTTTC. This gives the protein CASSVEGVGANVLTF.

The chain recombines TRBV20-1 with TRBJ1-1; D might be TRBD1 (6 bases). Germline-derived CDR1 and CDR2 are DFQATT and SNEGSKA (reference sequence). Trimming removed 5 bases at V and 6 bases at J, with 10 bases between. The CDR3 contains 11 residues. The DNA of the CDR3 is TGCAGTGCTCAACAGGGTGCTGAAGCTTTCTTT. Translated, it gives CSAQQGAEAFF.

V usage is TRBV7-8 and J usage is TRBJ2-1, with 7 bases matching TRBD2. The CDR3 spans 15 residues. Germline loops: CDR1 SGHVS, CDR2 FQNEAQ. V dropped 5 bases and J dropped 2; count of bases not matched to a gene: 6. CDR3 nucleotide sequence: TGTGCCAGCAGCAAAAGCGGGAATACCTACAATGAGCAGTTCTTC. Encoded protein: CASSKSGNTYNEQFF.

This chain links TRBV2 with TRBJ2-7; 10 bases are a match to TRBD2. The germline V gene has CDR1 SNHLY and CDR2 FYNNEI. This CDR3 comprises 16 residues. The V segment lost 0 bases and the J segment 7 bases; nucleotides outside the gene matches: 9. The CDR3 sequence: CASSEAVASGSWEQYF. DNA of the CDR3: TGTGCCAGCAGTGAAGCTGTGGCTAGCGGGAGCTGGGAGCAGTACTTC.

This chain links TRBV7-9 with TRBJ2-7; D is uncertain. Germline CDR1 and CDR2: SEHNR and FQNEAQ (reference sequence). CDR3 size: 13 residues. With 5 bases removed from V and 2 bases from J, the gap between germline ends came to 10 bases. CDR3 DNA: TGTGCCAGCAGCAGTTCCGATACCTACGAGCAGTACTTC. It codes for CASSSSDTYEQYF.

This chain joins TRBV18 and TRBJ1-1; tentatively, D is TRBD1 (5 bases). Germline V lookup: CDR1 KGHSH, CDR2 LQKENI. CDR3 size: 14 residues. Trimming left V 0 bases short and J 0 bases short, with 5 bases between. The CDR3 spells CASSPPTVNTEAFF. CDR3 nucleotides: TGTGCCAGCTCACCACCGACAGTGAACACTGAAGCTTTCTTT.

This chain connects TRBV7-9 to TRBJ2-7, with D hard to call. The CDR3 loop spans 13 amino acids. Trimming took off 1 base at V and 3 bases at J, with 7 bases between the two ends. Germline V gene sequence: CDR1 SEHNR, CDR2 FQNEAQ (reference sequence). CDR3 coding DNA: TGTGCCAGCAGCTTAGATAACAACTACGAGCAGTACTTC. Translation gives CASSLDNNYEQYF.

This sequence joins TRBV5-5 and TRBJ2-7; perhaps D is TRBD1 or TRBD2 (5 bases each). The CDR3 runs to 16 residues. Germline V CDR1 and CDR2: SGHKS, YYEKEE (reference sequence). Trimming removed 0 bases at V and 4 bases at J, with 17 bases between. CDR3 amino acids: CASSLGADEGLYEQYF. The DNA for the CDR3 is TGTGCCAGCAGCTTGGGGGCCGACGAGGGGTTGTACGAGCAGTACTTC.

This chain joins TRBV2 and TRBJ2-1, with no clear D. Germline V gene data show CDR1 as SNHLY and CDR2 as FYNNEI. The CDR3 loop spans 16 amino acids. V shed 7 bases and J shed 6 bases, with 22 bases lying between them. The CDR3 sequence: CASTGTLDAGPNEQFF. Written as DNA, the CDR3 is TGTGCCAGCACAGGTACCTTAGATGCTGGACCCAATGAGCAGTTCTTC.

The chain employs TRBV29-1 and TRBJ2-7, with a possible D match to TRBD2 (5 bases). Germline V gives CDR1 SQVTM, CDR2 ANQGSEA. V dropped 3 bases and J dropped 1 base, with 13 bases sitting between them. The CDR3 runs 14 residues. CDR3 sequence reads: CSVDVSGESYEQYF. The CDR3 nucleotides read TGCAGCGTTGATGTTTCCGGGGAATCCTACGAGCAGTACTTC.

This chain joins TRBV7-8 and TRBJ2-1; 7 positions match TRBD1. V was pared by 1 base and J by 2 bases, with 5 bases of the junction left unmatched. The CDR3 has 16 amino acids. Germline V lookup: CDR1 SGHVS, CDR2 FQNEAQ. CDR3 nucleotide sequence: TGTGCCAGCAGCTTAGTACCAGGGGGAGCCTACAATGAGCAGTTCTTC. As protein: CASSLVPGGAYNEQFF. Looking up the rest from reference TRBV7-8 and TRBJ2-1 gives the full variable domain: GAGVSQSPRYKVAKRGQDVALRCDPISGHVSLFWYQQALGQGPEFLTYFQNEAQLDKSGLPSDRFFAERPEGSVSTLKIQRTQQEDSAVYLCASSLVPGGAYNEQFFGPGTRLTVL.